The sequence of this T cell receptor (beta chain) was determined in a study of Ad26.COV2.S vaccination and SARS-CoV-2 variants. Clones were read by immunoSEQ multiplex PCR, and TCRdb kept only the in-frame ones, dropping some. Here the sample spans some 350,000 clones, 90% being singletons. The CDR3 contains 16 residues. V lost 5 bases, J lost 1 base, and 17 bases lay in between. Germline V gives CDR1 SEHNR, CDR2 FQNEAQ (reference sequence). Treatment indicated: around 19 received Ad26.COV2.S at low or high dose, single or two shots; about 5 received placebo; per-sample allocation not given. On day 63 after the first injection, vaccine and placebo recipients gave samples.

The rearrangement links TRBV7-9 to TRBJ2-5, with D possibly being TRBD1 or TRBD2 (5 bases each). This sample comprised peripheral blood, obtained in a trial of Ad26.COV2.S vaccine versus placebo. The origin of this receptor is a person between 18 and 60 years old who received the Ad26.COV2.S COVID-19 vaccine or a placebo. CDR3 sequence: CASSPPGGTFQETQYF. The CDR3 region has the DNA TGTGCCAGCAGCCCGCCTGGGGGAACCTTCCAAGAGACCCAGTACTTC.